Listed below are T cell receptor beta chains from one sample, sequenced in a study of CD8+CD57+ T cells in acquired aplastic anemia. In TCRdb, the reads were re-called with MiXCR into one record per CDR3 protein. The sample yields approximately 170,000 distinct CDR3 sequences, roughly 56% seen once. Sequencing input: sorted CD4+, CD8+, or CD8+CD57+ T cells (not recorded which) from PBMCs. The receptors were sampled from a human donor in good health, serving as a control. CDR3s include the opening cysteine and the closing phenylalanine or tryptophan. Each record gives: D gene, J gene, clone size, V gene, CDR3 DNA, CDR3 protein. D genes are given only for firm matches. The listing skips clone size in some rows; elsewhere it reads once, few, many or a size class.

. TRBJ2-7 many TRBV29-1 TGCAGCGCCGAGGGAAGTGGGTACGAGCAGTACTTC CSAEGSGYEQYF
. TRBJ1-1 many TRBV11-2 TGTGCCAGCAGACTAGTTGGACACCAAGCTTTCTTT CASRLVGHQAFF
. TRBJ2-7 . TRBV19 TGTGCCAGTACCCCAAGAGGCTGGGTTAGGGAGCAGTACTTC CASTPRGWVREQYF
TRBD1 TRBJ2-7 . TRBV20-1 TGCAGTGCTGGTTCTGACAGGGAGAAGGACGAGCAGTACTTC CSAGSDREKDEQYF
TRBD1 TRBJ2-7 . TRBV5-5 TGTGCCAGCAGCTTGCAGGGGGCCCACGAGCAGTACTTC CASSLQGAHEQYF
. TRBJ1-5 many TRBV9 TGTGCCAGCAGCGCAGAGGGGGATAGCAATCAGCCCCAGCATTTT CASSAEGDSNQPQHF
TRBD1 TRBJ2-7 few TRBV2 TGTGCCAGCAGCTTCGGGACAGGCGACTACGAGCAGTACTTC CASSFGTGDYEQYF
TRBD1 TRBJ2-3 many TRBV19 TGTGCCAGTAGCCAACCCGGGACAGGGGCACCCATAGATACGCAGTATTTT CASSQPGTGAPIDTQYF
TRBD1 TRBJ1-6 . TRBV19 TGTGCCAGTAGTAAAGGGACAGTCTATAATTCACCCCTCCACTTT CASSKGTVYNSPLHF
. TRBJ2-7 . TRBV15 TGTGCCACCAGCAGATCTGGGGGGCTCGCTGTGGGTGAGCAGTACTTC CATSRSGGLAVGEQYF
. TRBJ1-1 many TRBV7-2 TGTGCCAGCAGCTTAAAGACACTCCCCGAGGGAGCTTTCTTT CASSLKTLPEGAFF
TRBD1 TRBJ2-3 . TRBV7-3 TGTGCCAGCAGCGGGGACAGGGTGAAACTTCCCACAGATACGCAGTATTTT CASSGDRVKLPTDTQYF